The 9 T cell receptor beta chains listed next were all sequenced from one sample in a study of human T cells and chemical hapten exposure. The time point here: patch test 2, 6 weeks after DPC sensitization. Treatment described: therapeutic diphenylcyclopropenone sensitization with weekly scalp DPC. Each CDR3 protein gets one entry after TCRdb re-called the RACE reads with MiXCR. In the table there are 65,000 to 95,000 distinct CDR3 sequences, 6.5% to 8.5% of which are singletons. Sequenced here: whole blood, sampled in connection with sensitization to the hapten diphenylcyclopropenone (DPC). The origin of the receptors is a woman aged 25 to 45 with alopecia areata. Some clones in this sample may be carry-over from other donors' samples.

This clonotype came up many times. V and J are TRBV18 and TRBJ1-1; 10 positions match TRBD1. This CDR3 spans 15 amino acids. V gave up 6 bases and J gave up 5 bases; unmatched junction bases: 9. Per germline, CDR1 KGHSH and CDR2 LQKENI. CDR3 sequence: CASSLRTGGKTEAFF. Here the CDR3 DNA reads TGTGCCAGCTCTCTCCGGACAGGGGGGAAAACTGAAGCTTTCTTT.

There are a few counts of this clonotype. J is TRBJ2-5 and V is TRBV5-1; D is unclear. The CDR3 loop spans 16 amino acids. The V gene lost 0 bases and the J gene lost 2 bases, with 14 bases spanning the gap. CDR1 SGHRS and CDR2 YFSETQ come from the germline V gene. The CDR3 protein is CASSLVRTGKQETQYF. The CDR3, as DNA: TGCGCCAGCAGCTTGGTCCGCACCGGAAAACAAGAGACCCAGTACTTC.

This clonotype occurred many times. The chain recombines TRBV12-3 or TRBV12-4 with TRBJ1-2; D is ambiguous. This CDR3 region has 11 residues. V lost 3 bases, J lost 3 bases, and 2 bases lay in between. The CDR3: CASSFYYGYTF. The CDR3 coding sequence is TGTGCCAGCAGTTTCTACTATGGCTACACCTTC.

This clonotype was detected ten times or more. The V call is TRBV10-3, the J call TRBJ1-2, with 8 bases matching TRBD1. The V gene's germline CDR1 is ENHRY and CDR2 SYGVKD. J gave up 4 bases and V 10 bases, and 11 bases lay outside the gene matches. The CDR3 consists of 14 residues. CDR3 sequence: CATISGDRTYGYTF. CDR3 bases: TGTGCCACAATCTCAGGGGACAGGACCTATGGCTACACCTTC.

This clonotype has at least ten counts. In DNA form, the CDR3 reads TGCGCCAGCAGCTTGGCTGGGGATCAAGAGACCCAGTACTTC. Residues: CASSLAGDQETQYF. The rearrangement joins TRBV5-1 to TRBJ2-5; no reliable D call. The V gene lost 0 bases and the J gene lost 2 bases, with 8 bases spanning the gap. The CDR3 runs to 14 residues. In germline, CDR1 is SGHRS, CDR2 YFSETQ.

To note about this clonotype: A read error may be the cause here, since a much bigger clone is one base away. This rearrangement joins TRBV6-5 to TRBJ2-1; D remains unclear. Germline V gene sequence: CDR1 MNHEY, CDR2 SVGAGI. The CDR3 spans 14 residues. The germline V and J ends were trimmed by 8 bases and 6 bases, with 17 bases remaining between them. In nucleotides, the CDR3 is TGTGCCAGCGGGCCTCAGAATTCGGCCAATGAGCAGTTCTTC. This translates into CASGPQNSANEQFF.

This clonotype has a count of ten or more. The rearrangement joins TRBV24-1 to TRBJ1-3; possibly TRBD1 for D (5 bases). Trimming removed 0 bases at V and 4 bases at J, with 9 bases between. There are 15 residues in the CDR3. The germline CDR1 and CDR2 sequences are KGHDR and SFDVKD. The CDR3 protein is CATSDLAGNGNTIYF. CDR3 coding DNA: TGTGCCACCAGTGATTTGGCAGGGAACGGAAACACCATATATTTT.

This clonotype has more than one count but fewer than ten. The chain couples TRBV7-3 to TRBJ1-1; a possible D gene is TRBD1 (5 bases). This CDR3 is built from 14 residues. Looked up from germline, CDR1 is SGHTA and CDR2 is FQGTGA. The V and J ends lost 5 bases and 3 bases respectively, with 13 bases between them. The chain's CDR3 is CASSPQGPDTEAFF. The DNA for the CDR3 is TGTGCCAGCAGCCCTCAGGGTCCGGACACTGAAGCTTTCTTT.

This sequence joins TRBV21-1 and TRBJ2-3; no DNA check was done on the table's D call, TRBD2. TRBV21-1 is assigned pseudogene status. The CDR3 is 17 residues long. The DNA of the CDR3 is TGTGCCAGAAGTGGGGGACTAGCGGGGGTTAGCACAGATACGCAGTATTTT. This codes for CARSGGLAGVSTDTQYF.